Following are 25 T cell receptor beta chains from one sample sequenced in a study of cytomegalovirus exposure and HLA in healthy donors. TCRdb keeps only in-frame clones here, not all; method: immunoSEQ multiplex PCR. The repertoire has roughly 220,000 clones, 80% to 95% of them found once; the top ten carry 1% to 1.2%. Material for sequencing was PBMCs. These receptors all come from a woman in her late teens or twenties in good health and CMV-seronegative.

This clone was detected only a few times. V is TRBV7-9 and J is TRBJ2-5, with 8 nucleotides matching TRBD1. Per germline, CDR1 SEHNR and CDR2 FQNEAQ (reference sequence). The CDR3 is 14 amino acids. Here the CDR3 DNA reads TGTGCGTCCTCCAGAGGACAGGGAGATGAGACCCAGTACTTC. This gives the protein CASSRGQGDETQYF.

CDR3 in DNA: TGTGCCAGCAGCGTACTCACAGCGGGCTCCTACAATGAGCAGTTCTTC. Translating gives CASSVLTAGSYNEQFF. V usage is TRBV9 and J usage is TRBJ2-1; tentative D call: TRBD2 (6 bases). Germline CDR1 SGDLS, CDR2 YYNGEE. The length of the CDR3 is 16 residues. Trimming cost V 1 base and J 0 bases, with 11 bases left between them.

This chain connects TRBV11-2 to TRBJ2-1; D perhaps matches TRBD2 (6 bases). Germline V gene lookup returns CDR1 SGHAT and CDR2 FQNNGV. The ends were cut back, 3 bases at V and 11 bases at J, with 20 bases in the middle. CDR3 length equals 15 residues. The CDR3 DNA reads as TGTGCCAGCAGCTTCCGCGGGGCCACAATGAGTAAGCAGTTCTTC. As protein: CASSFRGATMSKQFF.

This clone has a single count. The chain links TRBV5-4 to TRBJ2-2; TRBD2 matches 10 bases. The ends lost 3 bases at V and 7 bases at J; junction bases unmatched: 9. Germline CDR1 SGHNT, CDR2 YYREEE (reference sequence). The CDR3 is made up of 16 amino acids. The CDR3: CASSSRLAGAGGELFF. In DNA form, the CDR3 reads TGTGCCAGCAGCTCTCGGCTAGCGGGAGCCGGCGGGGAGCTGTTTTTT.

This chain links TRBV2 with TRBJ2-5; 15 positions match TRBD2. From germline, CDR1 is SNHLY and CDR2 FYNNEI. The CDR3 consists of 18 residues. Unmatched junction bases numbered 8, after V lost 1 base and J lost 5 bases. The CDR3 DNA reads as TGTGCCAGCAGTGAAGAGGGCGTGGGACTAGCGGGAGGCGAGACCCAGTACTTC. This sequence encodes CASSEEGVGLAGGETQYF.

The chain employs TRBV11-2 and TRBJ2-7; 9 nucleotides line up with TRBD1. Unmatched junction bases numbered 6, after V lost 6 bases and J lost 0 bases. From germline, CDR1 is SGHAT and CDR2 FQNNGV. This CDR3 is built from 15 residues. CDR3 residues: CASRHRQGDSYEQYF. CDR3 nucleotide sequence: TGTGCCAGCAGACACAGACAGGGGGACTCCTACGAGCAGTACTTC.

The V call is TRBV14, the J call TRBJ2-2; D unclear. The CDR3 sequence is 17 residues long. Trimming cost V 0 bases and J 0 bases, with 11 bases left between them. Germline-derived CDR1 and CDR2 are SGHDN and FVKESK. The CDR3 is CASSQDDVRANTGELFF. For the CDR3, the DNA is TGTGCCAGCAGCCAAGATGACGTCCGGGCGAACACCGGGGAGCTGTTTTTT.

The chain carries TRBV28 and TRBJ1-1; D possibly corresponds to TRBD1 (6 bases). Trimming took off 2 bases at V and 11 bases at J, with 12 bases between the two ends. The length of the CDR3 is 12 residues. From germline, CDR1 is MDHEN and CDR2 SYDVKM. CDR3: CASSLGGGTAFF. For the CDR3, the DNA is TGTGCCAGCAGTTTAGGGGGCGGAACGGCTTTCTTT. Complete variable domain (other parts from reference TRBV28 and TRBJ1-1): DVKVTQSSRYLVKRTGEKVFLECVQDMDHENMFWYRQDPGLGLRLIYFSYDVKMKEKGDIPEGYSVSREKKERFSLILESASTNQTSMYLCASSLGGGTAFFGQGTRLTVV.

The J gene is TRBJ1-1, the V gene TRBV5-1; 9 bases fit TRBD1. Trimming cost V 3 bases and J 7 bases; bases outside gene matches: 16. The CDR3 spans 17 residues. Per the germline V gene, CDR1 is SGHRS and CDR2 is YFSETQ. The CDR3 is CASSSGPRTGVPDEAFF. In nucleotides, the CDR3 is TGCGCCAGCAGCTCCGGCCCTAGGACAGGGGTTCCGGATGAAGCTTTCTTT.

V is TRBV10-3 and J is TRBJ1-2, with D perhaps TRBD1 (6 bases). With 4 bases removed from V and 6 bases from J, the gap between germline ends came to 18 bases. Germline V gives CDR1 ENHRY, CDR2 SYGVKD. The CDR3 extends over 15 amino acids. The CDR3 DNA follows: TGTGCCATCAGTGGGGGTTTACAGGGTAGGGATGGCTACACCTTC. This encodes CAISGGLQGRDGYTF.

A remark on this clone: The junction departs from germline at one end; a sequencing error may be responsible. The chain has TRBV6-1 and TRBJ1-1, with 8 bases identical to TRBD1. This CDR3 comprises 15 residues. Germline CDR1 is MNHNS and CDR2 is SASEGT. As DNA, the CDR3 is TGTGCCAGCAGGGAAGCACAGGGGGATAACACTGAAGCTTTCTTT. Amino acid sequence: CASREAQGDNTEAFF.

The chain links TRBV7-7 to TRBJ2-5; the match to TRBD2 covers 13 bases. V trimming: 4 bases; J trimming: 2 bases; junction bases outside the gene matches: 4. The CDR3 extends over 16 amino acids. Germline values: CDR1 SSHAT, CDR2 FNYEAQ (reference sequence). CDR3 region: CASSWGTSGIQETQYF. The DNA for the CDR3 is TGTGCCAGCAGCTGGGGGACTAGCGGGATTCAAGAGACCCAGTACTTC.

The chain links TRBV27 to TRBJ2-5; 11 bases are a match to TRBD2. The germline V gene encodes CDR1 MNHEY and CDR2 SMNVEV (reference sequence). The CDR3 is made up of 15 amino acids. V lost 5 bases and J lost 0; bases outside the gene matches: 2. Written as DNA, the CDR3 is TGTGCCAGCAGTCCGGGACTAGCGGACCAAGAGACCCAGTACTTC. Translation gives CASSPGLADQETQYF.

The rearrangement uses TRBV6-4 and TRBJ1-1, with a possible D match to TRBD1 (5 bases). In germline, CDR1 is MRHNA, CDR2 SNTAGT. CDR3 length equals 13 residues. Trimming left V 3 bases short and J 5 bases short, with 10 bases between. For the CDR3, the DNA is TGTGCCAGCAGTGAGGGCAGGGCGACTGAAGCTTTCTTT. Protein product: CASSEGRATEAFF.

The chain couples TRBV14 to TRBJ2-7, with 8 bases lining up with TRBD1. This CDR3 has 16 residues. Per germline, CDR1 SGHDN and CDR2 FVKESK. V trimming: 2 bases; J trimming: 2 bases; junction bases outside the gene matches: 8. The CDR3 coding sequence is TGTGCCAGCAGCCAATATGGTGGGACAGGCGCCTACGAGCAGTACTTC. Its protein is CASSQYGGTGAYEQYF.

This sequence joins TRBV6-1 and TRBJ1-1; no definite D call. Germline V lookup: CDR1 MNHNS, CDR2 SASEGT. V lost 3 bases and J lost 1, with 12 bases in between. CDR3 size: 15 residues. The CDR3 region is CASSDSVGRNTEAFF. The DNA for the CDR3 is TGTGCCAGCAGTGATTCTGTAGGGAGGAACACTGAAGCTTTCTTT.

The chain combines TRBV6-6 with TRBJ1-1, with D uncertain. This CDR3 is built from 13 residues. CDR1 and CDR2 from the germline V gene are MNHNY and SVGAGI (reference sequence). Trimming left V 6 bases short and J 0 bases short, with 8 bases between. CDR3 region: CASSETLNTEAFF. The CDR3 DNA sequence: TGTGCCAGCAGCGAAACACTGAACACTGAAGCTTTCTTT.

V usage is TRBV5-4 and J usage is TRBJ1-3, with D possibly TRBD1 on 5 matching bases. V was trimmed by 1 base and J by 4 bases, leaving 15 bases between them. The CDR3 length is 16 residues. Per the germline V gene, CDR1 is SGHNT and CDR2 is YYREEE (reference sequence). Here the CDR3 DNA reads TGTGCCAGCAGCTTGTTGCCCAGGGCGTCCGGAAACACCATATATTTT. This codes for CASSLLPRASGNTIYF.

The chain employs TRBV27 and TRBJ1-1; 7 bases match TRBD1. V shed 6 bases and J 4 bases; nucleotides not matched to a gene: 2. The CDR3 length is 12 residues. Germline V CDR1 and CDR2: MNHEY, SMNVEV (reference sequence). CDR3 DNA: TGTGCCAGCAGCACAGGGGTCACTGAAGCTTTCTTT. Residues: CASSTGVTEAFF.

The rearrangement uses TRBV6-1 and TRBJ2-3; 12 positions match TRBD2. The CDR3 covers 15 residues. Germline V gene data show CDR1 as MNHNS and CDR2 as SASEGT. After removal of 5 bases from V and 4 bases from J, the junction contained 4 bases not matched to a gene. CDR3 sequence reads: CASSSTSGSPDTQYF. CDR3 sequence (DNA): TGTGCCAGCAGTTCGACTAGCGGGAGTCCAGATACGCAGTATTTT.

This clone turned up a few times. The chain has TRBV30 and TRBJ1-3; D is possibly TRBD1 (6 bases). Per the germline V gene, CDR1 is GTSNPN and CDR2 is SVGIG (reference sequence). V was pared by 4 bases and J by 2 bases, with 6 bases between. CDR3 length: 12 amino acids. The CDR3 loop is CAWTGAGNTIYF. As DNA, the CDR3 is TGTGCCTGGACAGGGGCTGGAAACACCATATATTTT.

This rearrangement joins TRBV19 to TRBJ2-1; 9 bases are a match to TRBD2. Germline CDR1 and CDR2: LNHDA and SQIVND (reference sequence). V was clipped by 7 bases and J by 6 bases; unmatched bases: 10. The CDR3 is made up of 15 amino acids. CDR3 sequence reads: CASKEAGGPGNEQFF. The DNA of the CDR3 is TGTGCCAGTAAGGAGGCGGGAGGGCCGGGCAATGAGCAGTTCTTC.

CDR3: CASSEPGQGPWTDTQYF. The CDR3 bases are TGTGCCAGCAGTGAACCCGGACAGGGCCCCTGGACAGATACGCAGTATTTT. The chain couples TRBV6-1 to TRBJ2-3, with TRBD1 matching 8 bases. The trim removed 2 bases at V and 3 bases at J, leaving 10 bases unmatched. Germline assignment: CDR1 MNHNS and CDR2 SASEGT. The CDR3 is 17 amino acids.

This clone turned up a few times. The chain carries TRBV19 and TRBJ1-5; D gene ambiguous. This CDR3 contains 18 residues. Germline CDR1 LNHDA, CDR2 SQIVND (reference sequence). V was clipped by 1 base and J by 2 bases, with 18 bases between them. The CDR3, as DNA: TGTGCCAGTAGTATAGCCCGCTGGAGGGCGGACGGCAATCAGCCCCAGCATTTT. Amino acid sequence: CASSIARWRADGNQPQHF.

The CDR3: CASSALGGSYEQYF. DNA for the CDR3: TGTGCCAGCAGCGCCCTAGGCGGCTCCTACGAGCAGTACTTC. This chain links TRBV9 with TRBJ2-7, with D unclear. Between the trimmed V and J ends, which lost 3 bases and 0 bases, there was a span of 10 bases. CDR1 and CDR2 (germline): SGDLS, YYNGEE. The length of the CDR3 is 14 residues.